This T cell receptor beta chain was documented in a study of graft-versus-host responses after intestinal transplantation. Study-level background: As for transplant type, recipients had multivisceral, liver-intestinal, or isolated intestinal grafts.

Findings of the study overall: GvH clones surfaced in recipient marrow, some emerging earlier in ileum or blood.

Points on this clone: The antigen remains undetermined.

TCRdb's copy holds only in-frame clones and misses some; the assay was immunoSEQ multiplex PCR. The data show 65,000 to 100,000 clones, about nine tenths seen once. The TCR was taken from a human donor who was the organ donor for an intestinal transplant. The sequences come from unstimulated CD8+ T cells sorted from spleen or lymph node cells, collected before transplant.

CDR3 protein: CASTTAYNSPLHF. The CDR3 DNA sequence: TGTGCCAGCACGACAGCCTATAATTCACCCCTCCACTTT. The chain carries TRBV27 and TRBJ1-6, with D possibly matching TRBD1 (5 bases). Between the trimmed V and J ends, which lost 7 bases and 2 bases, there was a span of 6 bases. The CDR3 sequence is 13 residues long. Germline values: CDR1 MNHEY, CDR2 SMNVEV (reference sequence).